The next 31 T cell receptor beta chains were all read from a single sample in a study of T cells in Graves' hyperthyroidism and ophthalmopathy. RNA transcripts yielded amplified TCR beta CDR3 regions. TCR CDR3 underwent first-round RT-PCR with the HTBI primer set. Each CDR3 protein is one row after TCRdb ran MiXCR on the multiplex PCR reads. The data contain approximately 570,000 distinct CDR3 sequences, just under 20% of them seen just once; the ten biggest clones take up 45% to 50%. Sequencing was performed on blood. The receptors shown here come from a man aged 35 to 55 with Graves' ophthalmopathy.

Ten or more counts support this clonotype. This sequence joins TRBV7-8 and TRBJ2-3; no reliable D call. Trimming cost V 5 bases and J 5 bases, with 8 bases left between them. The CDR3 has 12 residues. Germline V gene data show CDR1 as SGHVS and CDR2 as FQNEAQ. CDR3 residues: CASSPLLDTQYF. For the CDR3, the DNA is TGTGCCAGCAGCCCCCTTTTAGATACGCAGTATTTT.

As DNA, the CDR3 is TGTGCCAGCAGGGAAGGGGGGTCCTACTACGAGCAGTACTTC. This codes for CASREGGSYYEQYF. The chain couples TRBV12-3 or TRBV12-4 to TRBJ2-7; D is perhaps TRBD1 or TRBD2 (6 bases each). This CDR3 spans 14 amino acids. Trimming cost V 6 bases and J 3 bases, with 15 bases left between them.

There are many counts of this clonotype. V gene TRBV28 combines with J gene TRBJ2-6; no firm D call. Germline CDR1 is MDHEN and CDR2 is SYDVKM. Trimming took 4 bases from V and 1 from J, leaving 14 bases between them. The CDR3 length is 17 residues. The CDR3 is CASSSPRTGSGANVLTF. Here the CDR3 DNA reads TGTGCCAGCAGTTCCCCAAGAACCGGGTCTGGGGCCAACGTCCTGACTTTC.

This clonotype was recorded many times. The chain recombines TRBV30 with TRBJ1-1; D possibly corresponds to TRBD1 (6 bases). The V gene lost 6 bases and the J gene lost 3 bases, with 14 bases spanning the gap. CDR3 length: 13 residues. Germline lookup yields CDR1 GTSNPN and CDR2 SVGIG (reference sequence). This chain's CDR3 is CACTGTSDTEAFF. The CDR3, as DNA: TGTGCCTGTACCGGGACATCGGACACTGAAGCTTTCTTT.

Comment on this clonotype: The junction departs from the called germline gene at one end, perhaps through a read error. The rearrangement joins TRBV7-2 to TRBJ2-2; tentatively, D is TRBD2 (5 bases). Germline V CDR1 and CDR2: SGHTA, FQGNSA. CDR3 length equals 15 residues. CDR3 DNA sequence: TGTGCCAGCAGGCCTCCCCCGCCTAGGCCCGGGGAGCTGTCTTTT. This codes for CASRPPPPRPGELSF. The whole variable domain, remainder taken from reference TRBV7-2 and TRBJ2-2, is GAGVSQSPSNKVTEKGKDVELRCDPISGHTALYWYRQSLGQGLEFLIYFQGNSAPDKSGLPSDRFSAERTGGSVSTLTIQRTQQEDSAVYLCASRPPPPRPGELSFGEGSRLTVL.

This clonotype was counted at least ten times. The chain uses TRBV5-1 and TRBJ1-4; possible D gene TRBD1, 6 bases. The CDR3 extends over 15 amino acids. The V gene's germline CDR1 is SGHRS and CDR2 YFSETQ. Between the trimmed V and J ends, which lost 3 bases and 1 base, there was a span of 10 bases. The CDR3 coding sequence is TGCGCCAGCAGCTACCTCAGGGGAACTAATGAAAAACTGTTTTTT. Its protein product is CASSYLRGTNEKLFF.

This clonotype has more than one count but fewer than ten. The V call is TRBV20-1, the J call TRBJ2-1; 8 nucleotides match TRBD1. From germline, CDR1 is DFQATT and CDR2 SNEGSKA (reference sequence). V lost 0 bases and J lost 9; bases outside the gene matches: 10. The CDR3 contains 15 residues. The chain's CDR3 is CSARDTGTGLPEQFF. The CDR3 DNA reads TGCAGTGCTAGAGATACCGGGACAGGTCTTCCTGAGCAGTTCTTC.

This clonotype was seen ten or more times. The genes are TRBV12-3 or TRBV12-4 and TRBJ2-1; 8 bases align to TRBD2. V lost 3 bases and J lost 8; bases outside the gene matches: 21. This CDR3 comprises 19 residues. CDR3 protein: CASSFYGAAGARRGDEQFF. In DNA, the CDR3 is TGTGCCAGCAGTTTTTATGGGGCAGCGGGGGCCCGCCGGGGCGATGAGCAGTTCTTC.

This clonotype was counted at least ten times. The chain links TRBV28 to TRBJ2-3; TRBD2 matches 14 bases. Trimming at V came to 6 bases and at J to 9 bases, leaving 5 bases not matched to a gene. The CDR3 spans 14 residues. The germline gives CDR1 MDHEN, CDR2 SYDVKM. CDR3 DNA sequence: TGTGCCAGCAGGACTAGCGGGGGGGCGGGCACGCAGTATTTT. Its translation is CASRTSGGAGTQYF.

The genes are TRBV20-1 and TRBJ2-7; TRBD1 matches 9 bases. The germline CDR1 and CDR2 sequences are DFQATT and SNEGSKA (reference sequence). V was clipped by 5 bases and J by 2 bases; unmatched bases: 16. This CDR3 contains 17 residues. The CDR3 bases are TGCAGTGCTCTTGGGCCTCCGGGACAGGGATCCCCCTACGAGCAGTACTTC. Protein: CSALGPPGQGSPYEQYF.

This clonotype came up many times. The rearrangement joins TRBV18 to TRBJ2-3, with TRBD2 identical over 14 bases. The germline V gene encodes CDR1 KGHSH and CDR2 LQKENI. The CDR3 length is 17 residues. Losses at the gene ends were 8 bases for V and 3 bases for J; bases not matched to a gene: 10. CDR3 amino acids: CASSPGTSGRGTDTQYF. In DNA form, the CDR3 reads TGTGCCAGCAGTCCTGGGACTAGCGGGAGAGGGACAGATACGCAGTATTTT.

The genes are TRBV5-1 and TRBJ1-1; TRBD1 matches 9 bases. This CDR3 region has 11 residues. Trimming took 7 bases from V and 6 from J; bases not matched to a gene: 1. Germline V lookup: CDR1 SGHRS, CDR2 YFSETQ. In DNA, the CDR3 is TGCGCCAGCGGGACAGGGTCTGAAGCTTTCTTT. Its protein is CASGTGSEAFF.

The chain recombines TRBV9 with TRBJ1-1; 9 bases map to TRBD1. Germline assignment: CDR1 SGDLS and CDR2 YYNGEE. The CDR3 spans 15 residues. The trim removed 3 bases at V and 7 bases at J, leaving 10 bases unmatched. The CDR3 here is CASSATGTGPFEAFF. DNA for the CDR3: TGTGCCAGCAGCGCCACCGGGACAGGGCCCTTTGAAGCTTTCTTT.

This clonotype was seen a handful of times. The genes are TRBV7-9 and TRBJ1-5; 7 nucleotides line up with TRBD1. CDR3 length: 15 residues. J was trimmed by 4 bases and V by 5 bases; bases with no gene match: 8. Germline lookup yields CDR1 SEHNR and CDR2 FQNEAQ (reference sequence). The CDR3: CASSPPGTENQPQHF. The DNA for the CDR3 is TGTGCCAGCAGCCCTCCCGGGACAGAGAATCAGCCCCAGCATTTT. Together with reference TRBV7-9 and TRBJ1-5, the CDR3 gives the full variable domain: DTGVSQNPRHKITKRGQNVTFRCDPISEHNRLYWYRQTLGQGPEFLTYFQNEAQLEKSRLLSDRFSAERPKGSFSTLEIQRTEQGDSAMYLCASSPPGTENQPQHFGDGTRLSIL.

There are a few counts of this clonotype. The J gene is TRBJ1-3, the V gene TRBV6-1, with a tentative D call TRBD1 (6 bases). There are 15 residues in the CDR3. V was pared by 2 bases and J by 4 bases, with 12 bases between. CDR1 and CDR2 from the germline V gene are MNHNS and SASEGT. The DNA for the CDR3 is TGTGCCAGCAGTGAATCGGACAGATTGGGAAACACCATATATTTT. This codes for CASSESDRLGNTIYF.

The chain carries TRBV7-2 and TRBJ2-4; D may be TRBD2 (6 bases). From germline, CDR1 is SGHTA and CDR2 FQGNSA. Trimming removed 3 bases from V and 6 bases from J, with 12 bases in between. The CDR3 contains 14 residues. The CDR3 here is CASSFPGTVNIQYF. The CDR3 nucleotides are TGTGCCAGCAGCTTCCCCGGGACTGTAAACATTCAGTACTTC.

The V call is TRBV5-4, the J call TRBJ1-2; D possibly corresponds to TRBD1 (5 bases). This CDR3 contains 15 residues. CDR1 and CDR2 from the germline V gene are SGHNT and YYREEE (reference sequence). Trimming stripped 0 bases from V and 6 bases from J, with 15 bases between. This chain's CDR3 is CASSLDLQGAHGYTF. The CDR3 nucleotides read TGTGCCAGCAGCTTGGATTTGCAGGGAGCGCATGGCTACACCTTC.

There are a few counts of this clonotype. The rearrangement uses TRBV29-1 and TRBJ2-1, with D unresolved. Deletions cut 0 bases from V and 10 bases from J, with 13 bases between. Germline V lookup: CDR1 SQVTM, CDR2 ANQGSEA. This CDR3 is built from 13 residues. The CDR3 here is CSVEEWQDLEQFF. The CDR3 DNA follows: TGCAGCGTTGAAGAGTGGCAGGACCTGGAGCAGTTCTTC.

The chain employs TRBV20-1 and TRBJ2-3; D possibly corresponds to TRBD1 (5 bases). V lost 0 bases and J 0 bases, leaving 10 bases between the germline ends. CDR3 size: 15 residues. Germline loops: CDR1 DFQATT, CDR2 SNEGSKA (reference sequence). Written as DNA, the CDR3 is TGCAGTGCTAGAGACCTGACAGTGAGCACAGATACGCAGTATTTT. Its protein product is CSARDLTVSTDTQYF.

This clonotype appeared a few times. The CDR3 region is CASSSSLGVPYNEQFF. CDR3 DNA sequence: TGTGCCAGCAGTTCGTCTTTGGGGGTCCCCTACAATGAGCAGTTCTTC. This chain connects TRBV2 to TRBJ2-1; D is tentatively TRBD1 or TRBD2 (5 bases each). Trimming removed 5 bases from V and 2 bases from J, with 16 bases in between. Per the germline V gene, CDR1 is SNHLY and CDR2 is FYNNEI. CDR3 size: 16 residues.

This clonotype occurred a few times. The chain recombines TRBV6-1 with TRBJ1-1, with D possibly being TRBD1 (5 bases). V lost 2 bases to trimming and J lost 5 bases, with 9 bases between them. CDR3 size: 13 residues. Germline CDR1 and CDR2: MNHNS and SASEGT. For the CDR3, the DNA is TGTGCCAGCAGTGAATATCAGGGAACTGAAGCTTTCTTT. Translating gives CASSEYQGTEAFF.

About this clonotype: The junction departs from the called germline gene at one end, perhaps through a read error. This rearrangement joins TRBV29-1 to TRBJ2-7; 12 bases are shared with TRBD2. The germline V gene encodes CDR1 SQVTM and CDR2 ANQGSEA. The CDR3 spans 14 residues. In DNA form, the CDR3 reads TGCAGCGTCGAAGGACTAGCGGGACCCTACGAGCAGTACTTC. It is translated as CSVEGLAGPYEQYF.

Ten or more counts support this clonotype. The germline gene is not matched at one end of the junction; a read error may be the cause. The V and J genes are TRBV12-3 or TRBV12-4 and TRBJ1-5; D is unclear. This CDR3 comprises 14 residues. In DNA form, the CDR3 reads TGCGCCAGCAGCTTAGGAGGTCCCAATCAGCCCCAGCATTTT. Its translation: CASSLGGPNQPQHF.

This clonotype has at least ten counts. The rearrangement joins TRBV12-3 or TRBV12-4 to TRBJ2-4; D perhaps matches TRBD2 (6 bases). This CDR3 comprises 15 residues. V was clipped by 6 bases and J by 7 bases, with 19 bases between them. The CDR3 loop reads CASSLDGPRGNIQYF. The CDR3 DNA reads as TGTGCCAGCAGCCTTGACGGACCCCGGGGGAACATTCAGTACTTC.

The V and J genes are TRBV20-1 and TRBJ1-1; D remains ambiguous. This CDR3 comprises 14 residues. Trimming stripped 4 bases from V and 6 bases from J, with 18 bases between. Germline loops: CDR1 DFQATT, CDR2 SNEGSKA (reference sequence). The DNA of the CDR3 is TGCAGTGCTACAGGCCAGGTTCCTGGGCCTGAAGCTTTCTTT. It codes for CSATGQVPGPEAFF.

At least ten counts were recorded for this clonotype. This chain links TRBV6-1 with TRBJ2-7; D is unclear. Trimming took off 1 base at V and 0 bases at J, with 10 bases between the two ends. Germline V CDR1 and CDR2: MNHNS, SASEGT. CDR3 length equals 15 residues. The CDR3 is CASSEGPGYSYEQYF. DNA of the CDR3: TGTGCCAGCAGTGAAGGGCCAGGATACTCCTACGAGCAGTACTTC.

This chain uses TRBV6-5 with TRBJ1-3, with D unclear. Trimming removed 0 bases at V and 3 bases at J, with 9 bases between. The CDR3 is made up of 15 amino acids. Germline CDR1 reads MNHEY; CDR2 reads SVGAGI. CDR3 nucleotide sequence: TGTGCCAGCAGTTACTCAAGATTAGGTGGAAACACCATATATTTT. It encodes CASSYSRLGGNTIYF.

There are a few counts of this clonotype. The CDR3 nucleotides are TGCGCCAGCAGCTCCATTGATCCCGGGGAGCTGTTTTTT. This translates into CASSSIDPGELFF. This chain uses TRBV5-1 with TRBJ2-2, with unresolved D. The CDR3 consists of 13 residues. Germline V gene lookup returns CDR1 SGHRS and CDR2 YFSETQ. With 3 bases removed from V and 6 bases from J, the gap between germline ends came to 9 bases.

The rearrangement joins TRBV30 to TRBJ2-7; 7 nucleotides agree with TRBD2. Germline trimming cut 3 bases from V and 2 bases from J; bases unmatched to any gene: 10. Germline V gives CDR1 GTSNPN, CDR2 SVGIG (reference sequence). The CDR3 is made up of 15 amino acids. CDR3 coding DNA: TGTGCCTGGAGCCCCTTGGGGGGGGGAACCTACGAGCAGTACTTC. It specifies CAWSPLGGGTYEQYF. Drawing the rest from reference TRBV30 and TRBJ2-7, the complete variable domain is SQTIHQWPATLVQPVGSPLSLECTVEGTSNPNLYWYRQAAGRGLQLLFYSVGIGQISSEVPQNLSASRPQDRQFILSSKKLLLSDSGFYLCAWSPLGGGTYEQYFGPGTRLTVT.

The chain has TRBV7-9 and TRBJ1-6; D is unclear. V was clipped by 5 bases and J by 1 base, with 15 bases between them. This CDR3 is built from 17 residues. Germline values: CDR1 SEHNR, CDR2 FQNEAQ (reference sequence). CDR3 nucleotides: TGTGCCAGCAGCCAACCCTCCGGAGGGTCCTATAATTCACCCCTCCACTTT. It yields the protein CASSQPSGGSYNSPLHF.

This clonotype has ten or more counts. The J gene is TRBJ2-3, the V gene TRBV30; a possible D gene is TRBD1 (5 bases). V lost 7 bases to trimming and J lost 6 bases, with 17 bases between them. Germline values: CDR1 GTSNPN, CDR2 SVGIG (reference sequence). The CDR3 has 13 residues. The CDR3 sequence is CALGHSGRDTQYF. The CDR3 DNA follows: TGTGCCTTAGGACATTCGGGCAGGGATACGCAGTATTTT.